This T cell receptor beta chain was sequenced in a study of cytomegalovirus exposure and HLA in healthy donors. CDR3 length equals 13 residues. CDR1 MNHEY and CDR2 SVGAGI come from the germline V gene. V was cut by 6 bases and J by 5 bases, with 10 bases left in between. Generated by immunoSEQ multiplex PCR, the TCRdb table keeps only in-frame clones and is missing some. This table has 130,000 or so clones, 80% to 90% appearing once. The sequencing sample was made of PBMCs. This TCR was sampled from a woman in her 30s in good health and CMV-seropositive. This chain links TRBV6-5 with TRBJ2-2, with a tentative D call TRBD2 (6 bases). The CDR3 loop reads CASREGLTGELFF. CDR3 nucleotides: TGTGCCAGCAGGGAGGGTTTGACCGGGGAGCTGTTTTTT.